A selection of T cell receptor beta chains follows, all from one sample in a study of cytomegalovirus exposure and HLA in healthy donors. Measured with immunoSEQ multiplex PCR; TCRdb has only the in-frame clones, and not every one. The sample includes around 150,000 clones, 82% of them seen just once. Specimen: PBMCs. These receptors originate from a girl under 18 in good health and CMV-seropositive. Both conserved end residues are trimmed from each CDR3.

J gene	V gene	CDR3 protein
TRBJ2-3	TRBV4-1	ASSQAPGGTDTQY
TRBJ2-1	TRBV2	ASRRTSVVQGGEQF
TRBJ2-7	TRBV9	ASSVTSGALSLEQY
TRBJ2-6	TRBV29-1	SVARSGANVLT
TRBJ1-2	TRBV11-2	ASSFGTGGPNGYT
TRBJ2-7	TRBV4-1	ASSHLTGGARDYEQY
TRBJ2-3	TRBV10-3	AISVSSTDTQY
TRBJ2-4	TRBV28	ASSLLTGTKNIQY
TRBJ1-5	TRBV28	ASGGFYSNQPQH
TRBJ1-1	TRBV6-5	ASSPKQGLNTEAF
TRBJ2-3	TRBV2	ASSEGPAASTDTQY
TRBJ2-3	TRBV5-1	ASSLGDRGTDTQY
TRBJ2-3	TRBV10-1	ASRAGTEATDTQY
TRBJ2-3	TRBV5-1	ASSLALLAGQETDTQY
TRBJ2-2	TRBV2	ASSEAPSGETGELF
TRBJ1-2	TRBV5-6	ASSLVLGAGGYT
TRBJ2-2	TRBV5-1	ASSSPGVAGSGELF